Below, 20 T cell receptor beta chains from the same sample are listed, as sequenced in a study of shared clonotypes between healthy human individuals. The table came from immunoSEQ multiplex PCR; TCRdb's copy has only in-frame clones and leaves some out. The table has roughly 2.4 million clones, approximately 96% seen once. Sequenced: naive CD4+ T cells sorted from blood. The subset denotes: CD45RA+ positively selected. Receptor source: a man aged 18 to 29 in good health.

This chain uses TRBV2 with TRBJ2-2; D is uncertain. The CDR3 totals 13 residues. The ends were cut back, 5 bases at V and 1 base at J, with 5 bases in the middle. Germline V gene lookup returns CDR1 SNHLY and CDR2 FYNNEI. CDR3 loop: CASSYMNTGELFF. The CDR3 DNA follows: TGTGCCAGCAGTTACATGAACACCGGGGAGCTGTTTTTT. Supplemented by reference TRBV2 and TRBJ2-2, the full variable domain reads EPEVTQTPSHQVTQMGQEVILRCVPISNHLYFYWYRQILGQKVEFLVSFYNNEISEKSEIFDDQFSVERPDGSNFTLKIRSTKLEDSAMYFCASSYMNTGELFFGEGSRLTVL.

V usage is TRBV30 and J usage is TRBJ1-2; perhaps TRBD1 as D (5 bases). The CDR3 length is 15 residues. Germline values: CDR1 GTSNPN, CDR2 SVGIG (reference sequence). V lost 3 bases and J lost 2, with 16 bases in between. The CDR3 DNA follows: TGTGCCTGGAGCCTCCCCGGTGGGGGGAACTATGGCTACACCTTC. Protein: CAWSLPGGGNYGYTF.

This rearrangement joins TRBV6-5 to TRBJ1-1; no reliable D call. CDR1 MNHEY and CDR2 SVGAGI come from the germline V gene. V shed 6 bases and J shed 4 bases, with 9 bases lying between them. CDR3 length equals 12 residues. The CDR3 DNA reads TGTGCCAGCAGAGAGGGTCCCACTGAAGCTTTCTTT. Encoded protein: CASREGPTEAFF.

V usage is TRBV19 and J usage is TRBJ2-6, with no clear D. Germline assignment: CDR1 LNHDA and CDR2 SQIVND (reference sequence). V lost 1 base and J lost 0, with 4 bases in between. The CDR3 totals 15 residues. CDR3 loop: CASSIVPSGANVLTF. CDR3 sequence (DNA): TGTGCCAGTAGTATAGTCCCCTCTGGGGCCAACGTCCTGACTTTC.

About this clone itself: The same CDR3 is also encoded by other DNA sequences in this sample. The rearrangement joins TRBV5-6 to TRBJ2-3; perhaps TRBD2 as D (5 bases). CDR1 is SGHDT and CDR2 is YYEEEE in the germline V gene. V dropped 4 bases and J dropped 0 bases, with 12 bases sitting between them. The CDR3 consists of 15 residues. The CDR3 region has the DNA TGTGCCAGCAGCCCACTAGGCGGGAGCACAGATACGCAGTATTTT. Its translation is CASSPLGGSTDTQYF.

Turning to this clone: Other nucleotide sequences in the sample specify the same CDR3. The chain uses TRBV19 and TRBJ2-7, with D unclear. The length of the CDR3 is 11 residues. V was cut by 1 base and J by 6 bases, with 4 bases left in between. CDR1 is LNHDA, CDR2 SQIVND, per germline (reference sequence). The CDR3: CASSIGSEQYF. The CDR3 DNA is TGTGCCAGTAGTATAGGCTCCGAGCAGTACTTC.

The chain couples TRBV9 to TRBJ1-2; D uncertain. The CDR3 has 14 residues. V was trimmed by 0 bases and J by 8 bases, leaving 14 bases between them. From germline, CDR1 is SGDLS and CDR2 YYNGEE. The CDR3 here is CASSVASDFEGYTF. The CDR3 nucleotides read TGTGCCAGCAGCGTAGCATCGGACTTCGAGGGCTACACCTTC.

The chain is built from TRBV10-3 and TRBJ2-3; perhaps TRBD2 as D (6 bases). The V end was cut by 4 bases, the J end by 0 bases, with 14 bases between. This CDR3 region has 16 residues. Germline V gene sequence: CDR1 ENHRY, CDR2 SYGVKD. DNA of the CDR3: TGTGCCATCAGTGCGTGGGTAGCGGCTAGCACAGATACGCAGTATTTT. Protein sequence: CAISAWVAASTDTQYF.

The CDR3 loop is CASSIDWASGNTGELFF. DNA of the CDR3: TGTGCCAGTAGTATAGATTGGGCTAGCGGGAACACCGGGGAGCTGTTTTTT. V gene TRBV19 combines with J gene TRBJ2-2; 7 bases line up with TRBD2. There are 17 residues in the CDR3. Germline lookup yields CDR1 LNHDA and CDR2 SQIVND (reference sequence). Germline trimming cut 0 bases from V and 1 base from J; bases unmatched to any gene: 5.

Points on this clone: This sample includes further DNA sequences coding for the same CDR3. J is TRBJ1-2 and V is TRBV2; D gene unclear. The CDR3 loop spans 12 amino acids. Germline CDR1 and CDR2: SNHLY and FYNNEI. The V end was cut by 4 bases, the J end by 2 bases, with 5 bases between. The CDR3 DNA sequence: TGTGCCAGCAGTGGGAGGAACTATGGCTACACCTTC. It translates to CASSGRNYGYTF.

Notes on this clone: Other nucleotide sequences in the sample specify the same CDR3. The V gene is TRBV5-6, the J gene TRBJ2-3, with D hard to call. The CDR3 runs 11 residues. The germline gives CDR1 SGHDT, CDR2 YYEEEE. Trimming left V 2 bases short and J 5 bases short, with 3 bases between. CDR3 nucleotide sequence: TGTGCCAGCAGCTTCGGAGATACGCAGTATTTT. Translation gives CASSFGDTQYF. Full variable domain (outside the CDR3, taken from reference TRBV5-6 and TRBJ2-3): DAGVTQSPTHLIKTRGQQVTLRCSPKSGHDTVSWYQQALGQGPQFIFQYYEEEERQRGNFPDRFSGHQFPNYSSELNVNALLLGDSALYLCASSFGDTQYFGPGTRLTVL.

The chain is built from TRBV27 and TRBJ2-2; possibly TRBD2 for D (6 bases). The CDR3 loop spans 15 amino acids. Germline CDR1 reads MNHEY; CDR2 reads SMNVEV (reference sequence). Trimming removed 2 bases from V and 4 bases from J, with 11 bases in between. CDR3 protein: CASSLGGTVTGELFF. CDR3 bases: TGTGCCAGCAGTTTAGGAGGGACCGTCACCGGGGAGCTGTTTTTT.

CDR3 residues: CASSESPSGTPGDTQYF. For the CDR3, the DNA is TGCGCCAGCAGTGAGTCCCCTAGCGGGACCCCCGGGGATACGCAGTATTTT. The J gene is TRBJ2-3, the V gene TRBV10-1, with 9 positions matching TRBD2. Per germline, CDR1 WNHNN and CDR2 SYGVQD (reference sequence). V shed 0 bases, J shed 6 bases, and the junction held 10 bases outside the gene matches. There are 17 residues in the CDR3.

The V gene is TRBV29-1, the J gene TRBJ2-5; TRBD2 matches 7 bases. This CDR3 is built from 13 residues. J lost 0 bases, V lost 5 bases, and 3 bases had no gene match. CDR1 SQVTM and CDR2 ANQGSEA come from the germline V gene. CDR3 nucleotide sequence: TGCAGCGTTTTCGGGGGGAACCAAGAGACCCAGTACTTC. The encoded protein is CSVFGGNQETQYF.

The CDR3 reads CASSSVGEQFF. The DNA of the CDR3 is TGTGCCAGCAGCTCAGTAGGTGAGCAGTTCTTC. V gene TRBV7-2 combines with J gene TRBJ2-1; no definite D call. V was shortened by 4 bases and J by 9 bases, with 7 bases between the two germline ends. The CDR3 has 11 amino acids. CDR1 is SGHTA and CDR2 is FQGNSA in the germline V gene.

The count of this clone is one. The chain joins TRBV18 to TRBJ2-3; the match to TRBD2 covers 7 bases. Germline CDR1 and CDR2: KGHSH and LQKENI. V shed 6 bases and J 2 bases; nucleotides not matched to a gene: 11. The CDR3 loop spans 16 amino acids. The CDR3 region is CASSPRAGVLTDTQYF. The CDR3 region has the DNA TGTGCCAGCTCCCCCAGGGCGGGGGTACTCACAGATACGCAGTATTTT.

This clone is a singleton in its sample. The chain is built from TRBV6-1 and TRBJ1-1; D might be TRBD1 (6 bases). There are 15 residues in the CDR3. CDR1 and CDR2 from the germline V gene are MNHNS and SASEGT. The V end was cut by 7 bases, the J end by 3 bases, with 18 bases between. The CDR3 loop is CASTDQGRRDTEAFF. CDR3 in DNA: TGTGCCAGCACTGATCAGGGGCGCCGGGACACTGAAGCTTTCTTT.

Written as DNA, the CDR3 is TGTGCCATCAGTGAGTCGGGCAGGGAGGGGAATCAGCCCCAGCATTTT. It codes for CAISESGREGNQPQHF. The rearrangement uses TRBV10-3 and TRBJ1-5; D may be TRBD1 (5 bases). CDR1 and CDR2 from the germline V gene are ENHRY and SYGVKD. Trimming cost V 0 bases and J 4 bases, with 13 bases left between them. The CDR3 is 16 amino acids.

V is TRBV11-2 and J is TRBJ2-1, with 7 bases lining up with TRBD2. The germline gives CDR1 SGHAT, CDR2 FQNNGV. Losses at the gene ends were 4 bases for V and 0 bases for J; bases not matched to a gene: 6. The CDR3 has 16 amino acids. The CDR3 is CASSSPSGSSYNEQFF. In DNA form, the CDR3 reads TGTGCCAGCAGCTCCCCTAGCGGTAGCTCCTACAATGAGCAGTTCTTC.

This sequence joins TRBV10-3 and TRBJ2-7, with TRBD2 matching 11 bases. Germline V gives CDR1 ENHRY, CDR2 SYGVKD. This CDR3 contains 15 residues. V was clipped by 6 bases and J by 0 bases; unmatched bases: 4. CDR3 DNA sequence: TGTGCCATCAGACTAGCGGGAGTAAGCTCCTACGAGCAGTACTTC. Its translation: CAIRLAGVSSYEQYF.